This T cell receptor beta chain was retrieved from a study of cytomegalovirus exposure and HLA in healthy donors. General study points: HLA alleles were associated with 17,000 or so TCR beta sequences in a later analysis at 0.05 false discovery rate. Several of the most significant clusters were apparently associated with common viral pathogens in a later analysis. The authors considered a cluster of highly shared sequence variants likely to be a sequencing artifact.

PCR employed 60 Vbeta and 13 Jbeta primers. Data came from immunoSEQ multiplex PCR; TCRdb stores just in-frame clones and leaves some out. The profile shows more than 200,000 clones, around 79% of them singletons. As for this clone: Its antigen is as yet unknown.

The sample consisted of PBMCs. The origin of this receptor is a man younger than 35 in good health and CMV-seronegative.

This CDR3 reads CASSFGVNGYTF. CDR3 sequence (DNA): TGTGCCAGCAGTTTCGGGGTAAATGGCTACACCTTC. The rearrangement uses TRBV28 and TRBJ1-2, with D uncertain. V was pared by 3 bases and J by 6 bases, with 8 bases between. The V gene's germline CDR1 is MDHEN and CDR2 SYDVKM. The CDR3 contains 12 residues.